These T cell receptor beta chains were read from a single sample in a study of cytomegalovirus exposure and HLA in healthy donors. Assay used: immunoSEQ multiplex PCR; TCRdb lists only in-frame clones, some missing. This sample's table has 150,000 or so clones. Sequencing was performed on PBMCs. Receptors were obtained from a woman between 35 and 50 years old in good health and CMV-seropositive. Each CDR3 is given with its conserved first and last residue. A D gene is named only where the DNA matches it firmly.

cdr3_nt	cdr3_aa	d_call	v_call	j_call
TGCAGCGTGGGCGTTACAGGGGGCGCGGAGGAGCAGTACTTC	CSVGVTGGAEEQYF	TRBD1	TRBV29-1	TRBJ2-7
TGTGCCAGCAGCTTAGCCCAGGGGCCCCAGCATTTT	CASSLAQGPQHF	NA	TRBV7-2	TRBJ1-5
TGTGCCTGGGGTAGCACCTACGAGCAGTACTTC	CAWGSTYEQYF	NA	TRBV30	TRBJ2-7
TGTGCCAGCAGTTTTTCGTCGGACAGGGGCGGGGGGCTGTGGCTATACGAGCAGTACTTC	CASSFSSDRGGGLWLYEQYF	NA	TRBV27	TRBJ2-7
TGTGCCAGTAGTGGGCTGACAGGGGGCATTGGCTACACCTTC	CASSGLTGGIGYTF	TRBD1	TRBV19	TRBJ1-2
TGCGCCAGCAGCTTCTCACTAGCGGGAGGGAGCTCCTACAATGAGCAGTTCTTC	CASSFSLAGGSSYNEQFF	TRBD2	TRBV5-1	TRBJ2-1
TGCGCCAGCAGCCAGGTGGAGGATCCGGGCAATCAGCCCCAGCATTTT	CASSQVEDPGNQPQHF	NA	TRBV4-1	TRBJ1-5
TGCGCCAGCAGCCAGGACCGACTAGCGGGACCTTACAATGAGCAGTTCTTC	CASSQDRLAGPYNEQFF	TRBD2	TRBV4-1	TRBJ2-1
TGTGCCAGCAGTTACTCCTGGACTAGGCCTCGAAATGAGCAGTTCTTC	CASSYSWTRPRNEQFF	TRBD2	TRBV6-5	TRBJ2-1
TGCGCCAGCAGCTTGGGGGAAGCGGAAGAGACCCAGTACTTC	CASSLGEAEETQYF	NA	TRBV5-1	TRBJ2-5
TGTGCCAGTAGTATTTATAGCGGGGATTACAATGAGCAGTTCTTC	CASSIYSGDYNEQFF	TRBD2	TRBV19	TRBJ2-1
TGTGCCTGGAGTTCGGGACAGGGGGACACTGAAGCTTTCTTT	CAWSSGQGDTEAFF	TRBD1	TRBV30	TRBJ1-1
TGTGCCAGTAGTATAGATTCCCCGACAGGTTCCTATGGCTACACCTTC	CASSIDSPTGSYGYTF	NA	TRBV19	TRBJ1-2
TGTGCCAGTTGTCCCCTTAAGGGGAAGCAGTTCTTC	CASCPLKGKQFF	NA	TRBV27	TRBJ2-1
TGCGCCAGCAATTATAAGGGAGAGAACACTGAAGCTTTCTTT	CASNYKGENTEAFF	NA	TRBV5-1	TRBJ1-1
TGTGCCAGCAGTTCACAGTCTACCTCCTACGAGCAGTACTTC	CASSSQSTSYEQYF	NA	TRBV27	TRBJ2-7
TGTGCCAGCTCACCCGACAGGGGGGTCGGCTACACCTTC	CASSPDRGVGYTF	TRBD1	TRBV18	TRBJ1-2
TGTGCCAGCAGCTCAATCGCGGGGGCCGTTAGCTATGGCTACACCTTC	CASSSIAGAVSYGYTF	NA	TRBV7-2	TRBJ1-2
TGTGCCAGCACCGGGACTAGCGAGGGGGAGCAGTTCTTC	CASTGTSEGEQFF	TRBD2	TRBV2	TRBJ2-1
TGTGCCAGCAGTCTCTCGAAGGGCGGGAGCATTATTGAGCAGTTCTTC	CASSLSKGGSIIEQFF	TRBD2	TRBV28	TRBJ2-1
TGTGCCAGTAGGACGGGACAGATCGGGACAGATACGCAGTATTTT	CASRTGQIGTDTQYF	TRBD1	TRBV19	TRBJ2-3
TGTGCCAGCAGTCCCCTCAGTCTCGGGGGGTCCGATGAGCAGTTCTTC	CASSPLSLGGSDEQFF	TRBD2	TRBV27	TRBJ2-1
TGTGCCAGCACGGCTTCAAAGACAGGCCAAATTATCTATGGCTACACCTTC	CASTASKTGQIIYGYTF	NA	TRBV7-2	TRBJ1-2
TGCGCCAGCAGCACCCACGCGGACAGGGGAGAAAAACTGTTTTTT	CASSTHADRGEKLFF	TRBD1	TRBV4-3	TRBJ1-4
TGTGCCAGCAGCTTAATTGGGACTAGCCTCGAGACCCAGTACTTC	CASSLIGTSLETQYF	TRBD2	TRBV7-9	TRBJ2-5
TGCAGTGCCACCGGAGGGACGGAGCAGTACTTC	CSATGGTEQYF	NA	TRBV20-1	TRBJ2-7
TGTGCCAGCTCACCACGGGAAGGGGGCTTCAACCACTACGAGCAGTACTTC	CASSPREGGFNHYEQYF	TRBD1	TRBV18	TRBJ2-7
TGTGCCAGCAGAGGCTCAGGGGCCCCCCTCTACGAGCAGTACTTC	CASRGSGAPLYEQYF	NA	TRBV27	TRBJ2-7
TGTGCCAGCAGTTACCGGGGATCGGACACTGAAGCTTTCTTT	CASSYRGSDTEAFF	NA	TRBV6-5	TRBJ1-1
TGTGCCAGCAGTTACTCGAGCGGATCCTCCTACGAGCAGTACTTC	CASSYSSGSSYEQYF	NA	TRBV6-5	TRBJ2-7
TGTGCCAGCAGCTTTGGAGGTACGCAGTATTTT	CASSFGGTQYF	NA	TRBV5-4	TRBJ2-3
TGTGCCAGCAGCCAAGAACTAGCGGGAGTCTGGTTCTTC	CASSQELAGVWFF	TRBD2	TRBV4-2	TRBJ2-1
TGCGCCAGCAGCTCTCGTTTGGGACAGGGGTCCTACGAGCAGTACTTC	CASSSRLGQGSYEQYF	TRBD1	TRBV5-1	TRBJ2-7
TGTGCCAGTAGTATGGGTAGCGGGAGGGCAGATACCGGGGAGCTGTTTTTT	CASSMGSGRADTGELFF	TRBD2	TRBV19	TRBJ2-2
TGTGCCACCAGCAGAGATGTCGGCGGGAGTGGCACAGATACGCAGTATTTT	CATSRDVGGSGTDTQYF	TRBD2	TRBV15	TRBJ2-3
TGTGCCAGTAGTCGTCCAGGGGGCAACACCGGGGAGCTGTTTTTT	CASSRPGGNTGELFF	TRBD1	TRBV19	TRBJ2-2
TGTGCCAGCAGTAGGGACAGGGCCACGAACACTGAAGCTTTCTTT	CASSRDRATNTEAFF	TRBD1	TRBV7-2	TRBJ1-1
TGCGCCAACAGTGAAACAGTCGGCAGGGGACGTGGCTACACCTTC	CANSETVGRGRGYTF	NA	TRBV10-2	TRBJ1-2
TGTGCCAGTAGTATCGGGCGGACTCCCCGCGCAGATACGCAGTATTTT	CASSIGRTPRADTQYF	NA	TRBV19	TRBJ2-3
TGTGCCAGCAGTTTGAACAGGGGGCACCAGCCCCAGCATTTT	CASSLNRGHQPQHF	TRBD1	TRBV28	TRBJ1-5
TGTGCCAGCTCACCACCATCGGGGGCGGGGGGCGGAAATGAGCAGTTCTTC	CASSPPSGAGGGNEQFF	TRBD2	TRBV18	TRBJ2-1
TGTGCCAGCAGCCAAGATCGAACTACAGGGGGATTGGGAAAACTGTTTTTT	CASSQDRTTGGLGKLFF	TRBD1	TRBV4-2	TRBJ1-4
TGTGCCAGCAGTGAATCTGCCGGGGGACTGTGGAACGAGCAGTACTTC	CASSESAGGLWNEQYF	NA	TRBV25-1	TRBJ2-7
TGTGCCAGTAGTATGGGACAGACCAATGAGCAGTTCTTC	CASSMGQTNEQFF	TRBD1	TRBV19	TRBJ2-1
TGTGCCAGCAGGGGTAACCGTGGGGAGAATTTTCGGGCTTTCTTT	CASRGNRGENFRAFF	NA	TRBV6-5	TRBJ1-1
TGTGCCAGCAGTCCCGTTGTGGACAGGGGGCTCGGCTACACCTTC	CASSPVVDRGLGYTF	TRBD1	TRBV6-5	TRBJ1-2
TGTGCCAGCAGCTTTTATACAGGGTTGGCAGATACGCAGTATTTT	CASSFYTGLADTQYF	NA	TRBV7-9	TRBJ2-3
TGTGCCTGGAGTGGGGAGGCAGGACGCCACACAGATACGCAGTATTTT	CAWSGEAGRHTDTQYF	NA	TRBV30	TRBJ2-3
TGTGCCAGCAGCTTAGAATTGGCAGGGGCAACTAATGAAAAACTGTTTTTT	CASSLELAGATNEKLFF	NA	TRBV7-9	TRBJ1-4
TGTGCCAGCAGCGTATCCCCGGATGGGGGCGACTACACCTTC	CASSVSPDGGDYTF	NA	TRBV9	TRBJ1-2
TGCGCCAGCAGCACCGGACAAGGCTACGAGCAGTACTTC	CASSTGQGYEQYF	NA	TRBV10-1	TRBJ2-7
TGTGCCAGCAGCCAGACAGGGGGTGGAAACACCATATATTTT	CASSQTGGGNTIYF	TRBD1	TRBV9	TRBJ1-3
TGTGCCAGCTCCCTGGACAGGGTCGGCGAGCAGTACTTC	CASSLDRVGEQYF	TRBD1	TRBV6-1	TRBJ2-7
TGTGCCAGCAGGCCTGCGGACAGTCTGCCTCATGGCTACACCTTC	CASRPADSLPHGYTF	NA	TRBV6-5	TRBJ1-2
TGTGCCAGCAGCCCCGGACAGGGGCAGCAGCCCCAGCATTTT	CASSPGQGQQPQHF	TRBD1	TRBV2	TRBJ1-5
TGTGCCAGCAGCCCCCGGGTTACAGATACGCAGTATTTT	CASSPRVTDTQYF	NA	TRBV14	TRBJ2-3